These 15 T cell receptor beta chains were all obtained from the same sample, sequenced in a study of spatial heterogeneity in lung cancer. General study results and limits: Within tumors, counts of expanded alpha and beta TCRs tracked tumor mutation counts.

TCRdb re-called the 5' RACE reads through MiXCR, storing one row per CDR3 protein. This table has under 8,000 distinct CDR3 sequences, about 12% appearing once. These TCRs are of unknown antigen specificity. Time point described: sample taken at primary tumor resection. The sample here was lung tumor tissue, taken at surgery. These TCRs come from a male donor with early-stage non-small cell lung cancer.

This clonotype is large. The chain couples TRBV15 to TRBJ2-7; D not resolved. CDR3 size: 15 residues. The germline V gene has CDR1 LNHNV and CDR2 YYDKDF (reference sequence). Trimming shortened V by 3 bases and J by 2 bases, and 14 bases separated the two germline ends. The chain's CDR3 is CATSSVHRKPYEQYF. As DNA, the CDR3 is TGTGCCACCAGCAGCGTGCACCGTAAACCCTACGAGCAGTACTTC.

This clonotype appeared many times. V and J are TRBV7-2 and TRBJ1-2, with TRBD1 matching 9 bases. J gave up 4 bases and V 1 base, and 4 bases lay outside the gene matches. Per the germline V gene, CDR1 is SGHTA and CDR2 is FQGNSA. The CDR3 spans 15 residues. The CDR3 loop is CASSLVGQGGYGYTF. The CDR3, as DNA: TGTGCCAGCAGCTTAGTGGGACAGGGCGGCTATGGCTACACCTTC.

This clonotype was seen at least ten times. The J gene is TRBJ2-5, the V gene TRBV28; TRBD2 might be the D (6 bases). The CDR3 contains 16 residues. Between the trimmed V and J ends, which lost 5 bases and 3 bases, there was a span of 19 bases. Germline V gene sequence: CDR1 MDHEN, CDR2 SYDVKM. The CDR3 region is CASSRTRGEEEETQYF. CDR3 sequence (DNA): TGTGCCAGCAGTCGTACCCGCGGGGAAGAGGAAGAGACCCAGTACTTC.

This clonotype was recorded at least ten times. The V gene is TRBV2, the J gene TRBJ2-1; 7 bases are shared with TRBD2. The CDR3 has 16 residues. Per the germline V gene, CDR1 is SNHLY and CDR2 is FYNNEI. V dropped 0 bases and J dropped 2; count of bases not matched to a gene: 4. In DNA, the CDR3 is TGTGCCAGCAGTGAAGCTGAGCGGGAAACCTACAATGAGCAGTTCTTC. Encoded protein: CASSEAERETYNEQFF.

This clonotype was seen repeatedly, ten times or more. This chain connects TRBV25-1 to TRBJ2-7, with TRBD1 identical over 8 bases. Germline V gene data show CDR1 as MGHDK and CDR2 as SYGVNS. The CDR3 runs 13 residues. V gave up 2 bases and J gave up 7 bases; unmatched junction bases: 4. The CDR3 DNA follows: TGTGCCAGCAGTGAAATGACAGGGGAAGAGCAGTACTTC. Translating gives CASSEMTGEEQYF.

The chain carries TRBV7-8 and TRBJ2-7, with D unresolved. Trimming shortened V by 0 bases and J by 4 bases, and 25 bases separated the two germline ends. The CDR3 extends over 19 amino acids. Germline CDR1 SGHVS, CDR2 FQNEAQ. CDR3 amino acids: CASSLAVTAQARVGYEQYF. The CDR3 nucleotides are TGTGCCAGCAGCTTAGCGGTGACCGCTCAGGCCAGAGTTGGTTACGAGCAGTACTTC.

This chain joins TRBV7-9 and TRBJ2-3; 7 positions agree with TRBD1. The V gene's germline CDR1 is SEHNR and CDR2 FQNEAQ (reference sequence). Trimming at V came to 5 bases and at J to 4 bases, leaving 15 bases not matched to a gene. The CDR3 extends over 17 amino acids. As DNA, the CDR3 is TGTGCCAGCAGCCCCCTTATGACAGGGATTTTCCCAGATACGCAGTATTTT. It translates to CASSPLMTGIFPDTQYF.

This clonotype qualifies as medium-sized. The V and J genes are TRBV5-5 and TRBJ2-2; D is unresolved. V was cut by 7 bases and J by 7 bases, with 11 bases left in between. The CDR3 spans 12 residues. Per germline, CDR1 SGHKS and CDR2 YYEKEE (reference sequence). The DNA for the CDR3 is TGTGCCAGCTTTACCACCCACGGGGAGCTGTTTTTT. Amino acids: CASFTTHGELFF. The whole variable domain, remainder taken from reference TRBV5-5 and TRBJ2-2, is DAGVTQSPTHLIKTRGQQVTLRCSPISGHKSVSWYQQVLGQGPQFIFQYYEKEERGRGNFPDRFSARQFPNYSSELNVNALLLGDSALYLCASFTTHGELFFGEGSRLTVL.

The table lists this clonotype with many counts. This chain uses TRBV20-1 with TRBJ2-3, with TRBD1 as a possible D gene (5 bases). The CDR3 loop spans 13 amino acids. Germline V lookup: CDR1 DFQATT, CDR2 SNEGSKA (reference sequence). The ends were cut back, 2 bases at V and 2 bases at J, with 8 bases in the middle. The CDR3 sequence is CSARPGHTDTQYF. The CDR3 region has the DNA TGCAGTGCTAGACCTGGACACACAGATACGCAGTATTTT.

This clonotype has a count of ten or more. The chain couples TRBV12-3 or TRBV12-4 to TRBJ1-1; no reliable D call. V dropped 4 bases and J dropped 3 bases, with 12 bases sitting between them. The CDR3 spans 14 residues. Written as DNA, the CDR3 is TGTGCCAGCAGTTCCCATGGGATAGACACTGAAGCTTTCTTT. It encodes CASSSHGIDTEAFF.

At least ten counts were recorded for this clonotype. The chain joins TRBV7-3 to TRBJ1-4, with 8 positions matching TRBD1. The trim removed 0 bases at V and 6 bases at J, leaving 9 bases unmatched. CDR1 SGHTA and CDR2 FQGTGA come from the germline V gene. The CDR3 runs 17 residues. CDR3 DNA: TGTGCCAGCAGCTTAACCGTCAGGGACAGGAGAGATGAAAAACTGTTTTTT. Encoded protein: CASSLTVRDRRDEKLFF.

At least ten counts were recorded for this clonotype. The chain joins TRBV9 to TRBJ2-6, with D perhaps TRBD1 (6 bases). Germline CDR1 SGDLS, CDR2 YYNGEE. The CDR3 consists of 15 residues. V gave up 0 bases and J gave up 6 bases, with 10 bases separating them. Written as DNA, the CDR3 is TGTGCCAGCAGCGTAGGACAGGTTTTGGCCAACGTCCTGACTTTC. Its translation is CASSVGQVLANVLTF.

Ten or more counts support this clonotype. The chain is built from TRBV7-9 and TRBJ1-2; TRBD1 is a possible D gene (5 bases). Germline lookup yields CDR1 SEHNR and CDR2 FQNEAQ (reference sequence). The CDR3 is 16 amino acids. Trimming stripped 6 bases from V and 2 bases from J, with 19 bases between. The DNA for the CDR3 is TGTGCCAGCAGTCCCATGGCAGGGCGCTCAAACTATGGCTACACCTTC. This encodes CASSPMAGRSNYGYTF.

This clonotype was seen many times. This chain connects TRBV20-1 to TRBJ1-1; D is ambiguous. This CDR3 comprises 15 residues. V was trimmed by 0 bases and J by 5 bases, leaving 16 bases between them. Germline assignment: CDR1 DFQATT and CDR2 SNEGSKA (reference sequence). This CDR3 reads CSARDVRMTETEAFF. The CDR3 DNA reads TGCAGTGCTAGAGATGTCCGAATGACGGAAACTGAAGCTTTCTTT.

This clonotype was detected many times. V is TRBV29-1 and J is TRBJ1-2; D may be TRBD1 (5 bases). The V end lost 5 bases, the J end lost 2 bases, and 6 bases lay between the germline ends. Germline values: CDR1 SQVTM, CDR2 ANQGSEA. The CDR3 has 11 amino acids. The CDR3 DNA reads as TGCAGCGTTCGGGGCAACTATGGCTACACCTTC. Amino acids: CSVRGNYGYTF.